This paragraph reports one T cell receptor (beta chain). The antigen is undetermined. With 5 bases clipped from V and 4 bases from J, the junction kept 7 bases outside the gene matches. Germline lookup yields CDR1 MNHEY and CDR2 SMNVEV (reference sequence). The CDR3 totals 14 residues. Time point noted: baseline, week 1 (first vaccination visit). The treatment: pre-vaccination baseline after standard-of-care therapy. In every donor, the tumor was a new WHO grade 3 or 4 IDH1-mutant, ATRX-lost astrocytoma. The data were produced by immunoSEQ multiplex PCR, yet TCRdb's version contains in-frame clones alone and is incomplete. Altogether approximately 100,000 clones are present, over 85% being singletons, with the ten largest covering approximately 0.58%. The data stem from a study of a mutant IDH1 vaccine in newly diagnosed glioma. Background on the study: Treated patients had a mean age of around 40 years and a sex split that was around 62% male and about 38% female. Those enrolled had earlier been treated with radiotherapy, temozolomide, or both, mostly both. Study results and caveats: There seemed to be no relation between pseudoprogression and changes in top peripheral T cell clonotypes.

The receptor was isolated from a woman between 45 and 65 years old with glioma. V gene TRBV27 combines with J gene TRBJ2-7; 8 nucleotides agree with TRBD1. The source material was PBMCs, sampled from a glioma patient treated with radiotherapy, temozolomide or both. As DNA, the CDR3 is TGTGCCAGCAGTCCACACGACAGGGGTTACGAGCAGTACTTC. Translated, it gives CASSPHDRGYEQYF.